There are a few counts of the clone carrying this TCR beta chain. TCRdb fed the RT-PCR reads into MiXCR, producing one record per CDR3 protein. The sample carries 280,000 or so distinct CDR3 sequences, around a fifth recorded once. V was cut by 5 bases and J by 0 bases, with 16 bases left in between. Germline CDR1 and CDR2: SGHAT and FQDESV (reference sequence). The length of the CDR3 is 16 residues. The source of the sample is a study of response to subunit inactivated influenza vaccine. The sequence was collected from a man aged 45-69 years who received an inactivated influenza vaccine. The V gene is TRBV11-1, the J gene TRBJ2-5, with D tentatively TRBD1 (6 bases). The specimen comprised PBMCs from blood, sampled about 20 months after vaccination. The CDR3 region has the DNA TGTGCCAGCAGCCGATCGATAGACAGGAACCAAGAGACCCAGTACTTC. This encodes CASSRSIDRNQETQYF.